The next 31 T cell receptor beta chains were all read from a single sample in a study of blood T cell repertoires in COVID-19. TCRdb keeps only in-frame clones here, not all; method: immunoSEQ multiplex PCR. The table has roughly 260,000 clones, approximately 90% seen once; the top ten hold approximately 4.3%. Sequencing used peripheral blood. These receptors originate from a man aged 60 to 75 who had recovered from COVID-19.

This chain connects TRBV15 to TRBJ1-1; maybe TRBD1 (5 bases). Trimming removed 1 base at V and 0 bases at J, with 9 bases between. CDR3 size: 15 residues. Germline loops: CDR1 LNHNV, CDR2 YYDKDF (reference sequence). In DNA form, the CDR3 reads TGTGCCACCAGCAGAGGGGGCTTCATGAACACTGAAGCTTTCTTT. Amino acids: CATSRGGFMNTEAFF.

This rearrangement joins TRBV7-2 to TRBJ2-7; maybe TRBD1 (6 bases). The V end was cut by 6 bases, the J end by 7 bases, with 10 bases between. The germline gives CDR1 SGHTA, CDR2 FQGNSA. The CDR3 extends over 11 amino acids. Here the CDR3 DNA reads TGTGCCAGCAGGACAGGCCGTGAGCAGTACTTC. This sequence encodes CASRTGREQYF.

The chain combines TRBV6-1 with TRBJ2-2, with D possibly matching TRBD1 (5 bases). The CDR3 loop spans 15 amino acids. Germline V gene lookup returns CDR1 MNHNS and CDR2 SASEGT. With 6 bases removed from V and 5 bases from J, the gap between germline ends came to 16 bases. CDR3 sequence reads: CASSRDSQATGELFF. CDR3 sequence (DNA): TGTGCCAGCAGCCGCGACAGCCAGGCGACCGGGGAGCTGTTTTTT.

This chain links TRBV11-2 with TRBJ1-3; the D gene is possibly TRBD1 (5 bases). The length of the CDR3 is 13 residues. Trimming cost V 3 bases and J 8 bases, with 11 bases left between them. Germline V gene data show CDR1 as SGHAT and CDR2 as FQNNGV. The DNA of the CDR3 is TGTGCCAGCAGCTTGGGGTCGGGGGACACCATATATTTT. This encodes CASSLGSGDTIYF.

The CDR3 DNA reads TGTGCCAGCAGGACTACTCTCACAGGGGTGGTAAATGAGCAGTTCTTC. Its protein product is CASRTTLTGVVNEQFF. The chain carries TRBV27 and TRBJ2-1, with TRBD1 matching 7 bases. The germline gives CDR1 MNHEY, CDR2 SMNVEV (reference sequence). V was pared by 6 bases and J by 7 bases, with 15 bases of the junction left unmatched. CDR3 length: 16 residues.

CDR3 in DNA: TGTGCCAGCAGCTTGGACAGGGGGCCGAGCACAGATACGCAGTATTTT. Its protein is CASSLDRGPSTDTQYF. The chain carries TRBV11-2 and TRBJ2-3, with 11 bases fitting TRBD1. The CDR3 spans 16 residues. Germline V gene lookup returns CDR1 SGHAT and CDR2 FQNNGV. V was clipped by 3 bases and J by 0 bases; unmatched bases: 2.

V and J are TRBV5-1 and TRBJ2-3, with D perhaps matching TRBD1 (5 bases). Germline assignment: CDR1 SGHRS and CDR2 YFSETQ. Deletions cut 0 bases from V and 0 bases from J, with 11 bases between. CDR3 length: 16 residues. The CDR3 is CASSLGQTMSTDTQYF. For the CDR3, the DNA is TGCGCCAGCAGCTTGGGACAGACAATGAGCACAGATACGCAGTATTTT.

This chain connects TRBV20-1 to TRBJ1-3; D unresolved. Per germline, CDR1 DFQATT and CDR2 SNEGSKA (reference sequence). The CDR3 has 11 residues. Trimming shortened V by 4 bases and J by 2 bases, and 3 bases separated the two germline ends. CDR3: CSAITGNTIYF. The CDR3 nucleotides are TGCAGTGCTATAACTGGAAACACCATATATTTT.

The chain carries TRBV27 and TRBJ1-1; a possible D gene is TRBD1 (6 bases). The CDR3 consists of 15 residues. CDR1 and CDR2 (germline): MNHEY, SMNVEV (reference sequence). V lost 5 bases, J lost 1 base, and 14 bases lay in between. CDR3 in DNA: TGTGCCAGCAGTGCCGGCCCCAGGGGGAACACTGAAGCTTTCTTT. Its translation is CASSAGPRGNTEAFF.

V and J are TRBV7-2 and TRBJ2-2; a possible D gene is TRBD1 (5 bases). Between the trimmed V and J ends, which lost 4 bases and 7 bases, there was a span of 13 bases. This CDR3 contains 14 residues. Germline CDR1 and CDR2: SGHTA and FQGNSA. This CDR3 reads CASSSRQSNGELFF. The CDR3 region has the DNA TGTGCCAGCAGCTCCAGACAGAGTAACGGGGAGCTGTTTTTT. The full variable domain, its missing parts supplied by reference TRBV7-2 and TRBJ2-2, is GAGVSQSPSNKVTEKGKDVELRCDPISGHTALYWYRQSLGQGLEFLIYFQGNSAPDKSGLPSDRFSAERTGGSVSTLTIQRTQQEDSAVYLCASSSRQSNGELFFGEGSRLTVL.

The chain links TRBV27 to TRBJ2-7; D is undetermined. This CDR3 contains 13 residues. V was shortened by 3 bases and J by 1 base, with 7 bases between the two germline ends. Germline V CDR1 and CDR2: MNHEY, SMNVEV (reference sequence). In nucleotides, the CDR3 is TGTGCCAGCAGTTTCCAGTTTTCCTACGAGCAGTACTTC. Translating it yields CASSFQFSYEQYF.

The CDR3 region has the DNA TGCAGCGTTGGTCCCACTGTTCAGGCCACAGATACGCAGTATTTT. Translated, it gives CSVGPTVQATDTQYF. The rearrangement uses TRBV29-1 and TRBJ2-3; D is uncertain. The V and J ends lost 4 bases and 2 bases respectively, with 16 bases between them. The CDR3 has 15 amino acids. Germline loops: CDR1 SQVTM, CDR2 ANQGSEA.

The CDR3 spells CASSYQTGGFRNQPQHF. The CDR3 DNA sequence: TGTGCCAGCAGCTACCAGACAGGGGGCTTTAGAAATCAGCCCCAGCATTTT. The chain joins TRBV7-8 to TRBJ1-5, with 10 bases that match TRBD1. The CDR3 is 17 residues long. CDR1 and CDR2 from the germline V gene are SGHVS and FQNEAQ. V lost 4 bases and J lost 4; bases outside the gene matches: 10. The variable domain in full, with the rest retrieved from reference TRBV7-8 and TRBJ1-5, is GAGVSQSPRYKVAKRGQDVALRCDPISGHVSLFWYQQALGQGPEFLTYFQNEAQLDKSGLPSDRFFAERPEGSVSTLKIQRTQQEDSAVYLCASSYQTGGFRNQPQHFGDGTRLSIL.

The chain recombines TRBV27 with TRBJ2-5; TRBD1 agrees at 10 bases. Germline V gives CDR1 MNHEY, CDR2 SMNVEV (reference sequence). This CDR3 is built from 14 residues. V shed 3 bases and J 4 bases; nucleotides not matched to a gene: 2. The CDR3: CASSFGQGGETQYF. The CDR3 nucleotides are TGTGCCAGCAGTTTCGGACAGGGGGGAGAGACCCAGTACTTC.

The chain combines TRBV13 with TRBJ2-7, with 7 bases identical to TRBD1. Trimming at V came to 4 bases and at J to 7 bases, leaving 4 bases not matched to a gene. The germline V gene has CDR1 PRHDT and CDR2 FYEKMQ (reference sequence). This CDR3 has 12 residues. The CDR3 region has the DNA TGTGCCAGCAGCTCCGGGACAGAGGAGCAGTACTTC. This encodes CASSSGTEEQYF.

This rearrangement joins TRBV6-5 to TRBJ1-2; D unclear. Germline CDR1 and CDR2: MNHEY and SVGAGI. The germline V and J ends were trimmed by 2 bases and 6 bases, with 7 bases remaining between them. The CDR3 is made up of 12 amino acids. The CDR3 loop reads CASSYGGNGYTF. CDR3 coding DNA: TGTGCCAGCAGTTACGGAGGGAATGGCTACACCTTC.

DNA for the CDR3: TGTGCCAGCAGCTTAGGATTAGCGGGGCTCCGGGAGACCCAGTACTTC. As protein: CASSLGLAGLRETQYF. This chain connects TRBV7-6 to TRBJ2-5; 8 positions match TRBD2. Germline V gene lookup returns CDR1 SGHVS and CDR2 FNYEAQ. J lost 5 bases, V lost 1 base, and 9 bases had no gene match. The CDR3 has 16 amino acids.

This chain links TRBV3-1 (or the pseudogene TRBV3-2) with TRBJ2-1, with 13 bases fitting TRBD2. The germline V gene has CDR1 LGHDT and CDR2 YNNKEL (reference sequence). The CDR3 is 17 amino acids. Trimming at V came to 1 base and at J to 7 bases, leaving 7 bases not matched to a gene. CDR3 nucleotide sequence: TGTGCCAGCAGCCAAGCCTCACTAGCGGGGGGGCTTAATGAGCAGTTCTTC. It specifies CASSQASLAGGLNEQFF.

J is TRBJ1-2 and V is TRBV30, with D possibly being TRBD1 (6 bases). Germline V CDR1 and CDR2: GTSNPN, SVGIG (reference sequence). This CDR3 spans 13 amino acids. V was cut by 3 bases and J by 5 bases, with 13 bases left in between. DNA for the CDR3: TGTGCCTGGAGAGGGACCAGGGGTTATGGCTACACCTTC. This codes for CAWRGTRGYGYTF.

The genes are TRBV18 and TRBJ2-1, with D unresolved. This CDR3 has 13 amino acids. V lost 3 bases to trimming and J lost 0 bases, with 3 bases between them. Germline V gives CDR1 KGHSH, CDR2 LQKENI. The CDR3 DNA reads TGTGCCAGCTCACCTCGCTCCTACAATGAGCAGTTCTTC. This gives the protein CASSPRSYNEQFF.

The rearrangement joins TRBV18 to TRBJ1-1; D call uncertain. The CDR3 is made up of 13 amino acids. Trimming took 3 bases from V and 2 from J, leaving 7 bases between them. CDR1 KGHSH and CDR2 LQKENI come from the germline V gene. The CDR3 bases are TGTGCCAGCTCACCGACAATCAACACTGAAGCTTTCTTT. This encodes CASSPTINTEAFF.

This clone has only a few counts. The gene calls are TRBV7-9 and TRBJ2-7, with 14 bases that match TRBD2. This CDR3 contains 17 residues. The junction had 11 bases not matched to a gene; V was cut back by 5 bases and J by 5 bases. The germline V gene encodes CDR1 SEHNR and CDR2 FQNEAQ (reference sequence). The DNA of the CDR3 is TGTGCCAGCAGCCCAATATCGGGACTAGCGGGGGTTAACGAGCAGTACTTC. Protein: CASSPISGLAGVNEQYF.

The chain links TRBV7-9 to TRBJ2-5, with D possibly TRBD2 on 5 matching bases. V lost 0 bases, J lost 5 bases, and 10 bases lay in between. CDR1 is SEHNR and CDR2 is FQNEAQ in the germline V gene (reference sequence). This CDR3 has 14 residues. CDR3 DNA sequence: TGTGCCAGCAGCTTAGCTCGAGGCGGGGAGACCCAGTACTTC. Residues: CASSLARGGETQYF.

The chain employs TRBV7-8 and TRBJ1-5; a possible D gene is TRBD1 (5 bases). The CDR3 totals 14 residues. In germline, CDR1 is SGHVS, CDR2 FQNEAQ. The V and J ends lost 5 bases and 2 bases respectively, with 10 bases between them. Here the CDR3 DNA reads TGTGCCAGCAGCCCCTCGGGGGGCAATCAGCCCCAGCATTTT. It yields the protein CASSPSGGNQPQHF.

In nucleotides, the CDR3 is TGCGCCAGCAGCTTGGAGGGGAGGGTAGCCGAGCAGTACTTC. It yields the protein CASSLEGRVAEQYF. The rearrangement uses TRBV5-1 and TRBJ2-7; 7 nucleotides match TRBD2. Germline V gives CDR1 SGHRS, CDR2 YFSETQ. The CDR3 length is 14 residues. V lost 0 bases and J lost 6; bases outside the gene matches: 6.

The chain links TRBV6-4 to TRBJ2-1, with TRBD1 matching 7 bases. Unmatched junction bases numbered 2, after V lost 0 bases and J lost 6 bases. The CDR3 has 14 amino acids. Looked up from germline, CDR1 is MRHNA and CDR2 is SNTAGT. In DNA form, the CDR3 reads TGTGCCAGCAGTGACTCACAGGGGAGCAATGAGCAGTTCTTC. Protein sequence: CASSDSQGSNEQFF.

The V and J genes are TRBV3-1 (or the pseudogene TRBV3-2) and TRBJ1-1; D perhaps matches TRBD1 (5 bases). V was clipped by 2 bases and J by 0 bases, with 10 bases between them. Germline V gene data show CDR1 as LGHDT and CDR2 as YNNKEL (reference sequence). The CDR3 extends over 15 amino acids. This CDR3 reads CASSQRAGMNTEAFF. CDR3 nucleotide sequence: TGTGCCAGCAGCCAAAGGGCAGGGATGAACACTGAAGCTTTCTTT.

The chain carries TRBV6-1 and TRBJ1-1; D is undetermined. The CDR3 contains 13 residues. V lost 3 bases and J lost 4, with 9 bases in between. CDR1 and CDR2 (germline): MNHNS, SASEGT. CDR3 bases: TGTGCCAGCAGTGATTCGTTCGGCACTGAAGCTTTCTTT. Translation: CASSDSFGTEAFF.

The chain carries TRBV6-5 and TRBJ1-5; weak D call: TRBD1 (6 bases). The V and J ends lost 4 bases and 0 bases respectively, with 10 bases between them. Germline CDR1 MNHEY, CDR2 SVGAGI. The CDR3 runs 15 residues. In DNA form, the CDR3 reads TGTGCCAGCAGTTCTGGGACACGTAGCAATCAGCCCCAGCATTTT. This gives the protein CASSSGTRSNQPQHF.

This chain uses TRBV6-2 or TRBV6-3 with TRBJ2-1; 7 bases map to TRBD1. CDR1 MNHEY and CDR2 SVGEGT come from the germline V gene. Losses at the gene ends were 5 bases for V and 9 bases for J; bases not matched to a gene: 10. The CDR3 extends over 14 amino acids. The CDR3, as DNA: TGTGCCAGCAGTAAACCGGGACAGTACGTTGAGCAGTTCTTC. Translated: CASSKPGQYVEQFF.

This clone has a single count. This chain uses TRBV24-1 with TRBJ1-2; a weak D match, TRBD1 (6 bases). From germline, CDR1 is KGHDR and CDR2 SFDVKD. CDR3 length: 16 amino acids. The V end was cut by 4 bases, the J end by 3 bases, with 17 bases between. CDR3 in DNA: TGTGCCACCAGTGAGGGTGCGGGTCACAGGGACTATGGCTACACCTTC. Translated, it gives CATSEGAGHRDYGYTF.